Below, 25 T cell receptor beta chains from the same sample are listed, as sequenced in a study of cytomegalovirus exposure and HLA in healthy donors. 13 Jbeta primers and 60 Vbeta primers were used for the PCR. Libraries were prepared by immunoSEQ multiplex PCR; TCRdb keeps only in-frame clonotypes and omits some of them. This repertoire shows roughly 40,000 clones, about four fifths found once; its top ten account for approximately 8.5%. Material for sequencing was PBMCs. All receptors come from a woman between 40 and 50 years old in good health and CMV-seronegative.

This clone was seen more than once but under ten times. This rearrangement joins TRBV2 to TRBJ2-7; 7 bases line up with TRBD1. Germline V gene data show CDR1 as SNHLY and CDR2 as FYNNEI. V was clipped by 6 bases and J by 5 bases; unmatched bases: 10. The CDR3 length is 14 residues. This CDR3 reads CASRETGTRNEQYF. As DNA, the CDR3 is TGTGCCAGCAGGGAGACAGGGACCAGGAACGAGCAGTACTTC.

V and J are TRBV5-1 and TRBJ2-1; TRBD1 matches at 7 bases. The germline gives CDR1 SGHRS, CDR2 YFSETQ. This CDR3 contains 13 residues. After removal of 2 bases from V and 7 bases from J, the junction contained 3 bases not matched to a gene. CDR3 residues: CASSFGQVNEQFF. The CDR3 DNA follows: TGCGCCAGCAGCTTTGGACAGGTGAATGAGCAGTTCTTC.

The chain links TRBV7-9 to TRBJ2-1; TRBD2 matches at 12 bases. The V and J ends lost 2 bases and 1 base, in that order; junction bases with no gene match: 9. Per the germline V gene, CDR1 is SEHNR and CDR2 is FQNEAQ (reference sequence). This CDR3 is built from 19 residues. CDR3 sequence reads: CASSLIRTSGGRSYNEQFF. The DNA of the CDR3 is TGTGCCAGCAGCTTAATCCGAACTAGCGGGGGGAGGTCCTACAATGAGCAGTTCTTC.

The chain carries TRBV6-6 and TRBJ1-1, with D possibly TRBD1 on 6 matching bases. Germline CDR1 and CDR2: MNHNY and SVGAGI (reference sequence). V lost 4 bases and J 4 bases, leaving 13 bases between the germline ends. The CDR3 loop spans 14 amino acids. Written as DNA, the CDR3 is TGTGCCAGCAGTTCCTCAACAGGGACCACTGAAGCTTTCTTT. This translates into CASSSSTGTTEAFF.

The J gene is TRBJ2-1, the V gene TRBV9; D not certain. Germline CDR1 is SGDLS and CDR2 is YYNGEE. The CDR3 is 15 amino acids. The V and J ends lost 4 bases and 2 bases respectively, with 13 bases between them. In DNA form, the CDR3 reads TGTGCCAGCAGCCGAGAGGCTGGTACCTACAATGAGCAGTTCTTC. The encoded protein is CASSREAGTYNEQFF. Variable domain in full (rest from reference TRBV9 and TRBJ2-1): DSGVTQTPKHLITATGQRVTLRCSPRSGDLSVYWYQQSLDQGLQFLIQYYNGEERAKGNILERFSAQQFPDLHSELNLSSLELGDSALYFCASSREAGTYNEQFFGPGTRLTVL.

V usage is TRBV11-1 and J usage is TRBJ2-5; D uncertain. This CDR3 comprises 14 residues. Germline V gene sequence: CDR1 SGHAT, CDR2 FQDESV (reference sequence). Trimming removed 5 bases at V and 1 base at J, with 11 bases between. CDR3 nucleotides: TGTGCCAGCAGCGCCGACAATGGCCAAGAGACCCAGTACTTC. Protein product: CASSADNGQETQYF. Full variable domain (remainder filled in from reference TRBV11-1 and TRBJ2-5): EAEVAQSPRYKITEKSQAVAFWCDPISGHATLYWYRQILGQGPELLVQFQDESVVDDSQLPKDRFSAERLKGVDSTLKIQPAELGDSAMYLCASSADNGQETQYFGPGTRLLVL.

This chain links TRBV29-1 with TRBJ1-1, with D uncertain. The CDR3 sequence is 13 residues long. Germline CDR1 and CDR2: SQVTM and ANQGSEA. V lost 1 base and J lost 1, with 7 bases in between. In DNA form, the CDR3 reads TGCAGCGTTGAAGCGAGTCAGAACACTGAAGCTTTCTTT. This encodes CSVEASQNTEAFF.

This chain links TRBV19 with TRBJ2-3, with TRBD2 matching 10 bases. From germline, CDR1 is LNHDA and CDR2 SQIVND (reference sequence). Trimming took 3 bases from V and 1 from J; bases not matched to a gene: 1. The CDR3 loop spans 15 amino acids. For the CDR3, the DNA is TGTGCCAGTAGTATTCTAGCGGGGGGCACAGATACGCAGTATTTT. This codes for CASSILAGGTDTQYF.

The chain uses TRBV27 and TRBJ1-6; D is ambiguous. The germline V gene has CDR1 MNHEY and CDR2 SMNVEV (reference sequence). The CDR3 contains 14 residues. Trimming shortened V by 2 bases and J by 12 bases, and 14 bases separated the two germline ends. CDR3 in DNA: TGTGCCAGCAGTTTAAGGCGGCAGTCCCAACCCCTCCACTTT. This translates into CASSLRRQSQPLHF.

The DNA for the CDR3 is TGTGCCAGCAGGGGGACAGGCTACACCGGGGAGCTGTTTTTT. It specifies CASRGTGYTGELFF. The rearrangement joins TRBV2 to TRBJ2-2; TRBD1 matches 8 bases. J was trimmed by 3 bases and V by 6 bases; bases with no gene match: 3. CDR1 is SNHLY and CDR2 is FYNNEI in the germline V gene. This CDR3 contains 14 residues.

This clone appeared once. The V gene is TRBV11-2, the J gene TRBJ1-1; 7 nucleotides match TRBD1. Germline-derived CDR1 and CDR2 are SGHAT and FQNNGV. The V and J ends lost 1 base and 6 bases, in that order; junction bases with no gene match: 5. This CDR3 contains 14 residues. CDR3 nucleotide sequence: TGTGCCAGCAGCTTAGTAGGCGGGACAGCTGAAGCTTTCTTT. This translates into CASSLVGGTAEAFF.

This chain joins TRBV6-6 and TRBJ1-5; perhaps TRBD1 as D (6 bases). V lost 7 bases and J 7 bases, leaving 20 bases between the germline ends. This CDR3 is built from 15 residues. Germline CDR1 MNHNY, CDR2 SVGAGI (reference sequence). CDR3 DNA: TGTGCCAGCACATCAGCAGGGGCCGATATACAGCCCCAGCATTTT. This encodes CASTSAGADIQPQHF.

About this clone itself: Other DNA sequences in this specimen translate into the identical CDR3. V usage is TRBV7-9 and J usage is TRBJ1-6, with TRBD1 as a possible D gene (6 bases). V was cut by 3 bases and J by 3 bases, with 12 bases left in between. In germline, CDR1 is SEHNR, CDR2 FQNEAQ (reference sequence). This CDR3 has 16 residues. The CDR3 here is CASSFWSGDYNSPLHF. CDR3 coding DNA: TGTGCCAGCAGCTTCTGGTCAGGGGACTATAATTCACCCCTCCACTTT.

The genes are TRBV4-2 and TRBJ2-5, with D maybe TRBD1 (5 bases). Trimming shortened V by 2 bases and J by 2 bases, and 12 bases separated the two germline ends. The CDR3 totals 15 residues. CDR1 is LGHNA, CDR2 YNFKEQ, per germline. The DNA of the CDR3 is TGTGCCAGCAGCCAAATCCAGGGATCACAAGAGACCCAGTACTTC. Translating gives CASSQIQGSQETQYF.

In this sample, this clone turned up once. J is TRBJ1-1 and V is TRBV6-6; D perhaps matches TRBD1 (6 bases). Trimming removed 7 bases at V and 4 bases at J, with 16 bases between. CDR1 is MNHNY and CDR2 is SVGAGI in the germline V gene (reference sequence). This CDR3 comprises 14 residues. The CDR3 is CASINRARGTEAFF. For the CDR3, the DNA is TGTGCCAGCATCAACAGGGCCCGGGGCACTGAAGCTTTCTTT.

This chain connects TRBV7-8 to TRBJ2-1, with D uncertain. The V and J ends lost 1 base and 7 bases respectively, with 8 bases between them. The CDR3 is made up of 13 amino acids. Looked up from germline, CDR1 is SGHVS and CDR2 is FQNEAQ. The CDR3: CASSLGSRNEQFF. Written as DNA, the CDR3 is TGTGCCAGCAGCTTAGGGTCCCGGAATGAGCAGTTCTTC.

The chain carries TRBV27 and TRBJ2-1, with TRBD2 matching over 7 bases. Germline V gene sequence: CDR1 MNHEY, CDR2 SMNVEV (reference sequence). V lost 7 bases and J lost 9; bases outside the gene matches: 18. This CDR3 has 16 amino acids. The CDR3 region is CASKSKGLAVRGEQFF. The CDR3 coding sequence is TGTGCCAGCAAGAGTAAGGGTCTAGCGGTACGGGGTGAGCAGTTCTTC.

J is TRBJ1-2 and V is TRBV7-9; perhaps TRBD1 as D (5 bases). V lost 4 bases and J lost 0, with 12 bases in between. CDR1 is SEHNR and CDR2 is FQNEAQ in the germline V gene (reference sequence). This CDR3 region has 15 residues. Written as DNA, the CDR3 is TGTGCCAGCAGCTCACTGGCAGGGACTAACTATGGCTACACCTTC. This sequence encodes CASSSLAGTNYGYTF.

As DNA, the CDR3 is TGTGCCAGCAGTGGTGGGACAGTTCCCTATGGCTACACCTTC. This translates into CASSGGTVPYGYTF. The chain employs TRBV6-1 and TRBJ1-2; 7 bases line up with TRBD1. This CDR3 region has 14 residues. CDR1 is MNHNS and CDR2 is SASEGT in the germline V gene. The ends lost 4 bases at V and 4 bases at J; junction bases unmatched: 6.

The chain is built from TRBV5-8 and TRBJ1-1, with D possibly TRBD1 on 6 matching bases. Trimming left V 3 bases short and J 5 bases short, with 14 bases between. CDR1 and CDR2 (germline): SGHTS, YDEGEE. The CDR3 consists of 14 residues. The CDR3 loop is CASSYPGDDTEAFF. CDR3 DNA: TGTGCCAGCAGCTACCCAGGGGATGATACTGAAGCTTTCTTT.

The CDR3 sequence is CASSPSWGVGETQYF. DNA of the CDR3: TGTGCCAGCAGCCCTAGTTGGGGGGTCGGAGAGACCCAGTACTTC. The gene calls are TRBV7-8 and TRBJ2-5; weak D call: TRBD2 (6 bases). V was cut by 5 bases and J by 4 bases, with 17 bases left in between. The CDR3 has 15 residues. In germline, CDR1 is SGHVS, CDR2 FQNEAQ. The complete variable domain, with remaining parts taken from reference TRBV7-8 and TRBJ2-5, reads GAGVSQSPRYKVAKRGQDVALRCDPISGHVSLFWYQQALGQGPEFLTYFQNEAQLDKSGLPSDRFFAERPEGSVSTLKIQRTQQEDSAVYLCASSPSWGVGETQYFGPGTRLLVL.

This chain uses TRBV7-2 with TRBJ1-2; D remains ambiguous. CDR1 SGHTA and CDR2 FQGNSA come from the germline V gene. The CDR3 loop spans 15 amino acids. The V end was cut by 5 bases, the J end by 4 bases, with 17 bases between. In DNA, the CDR3 is TGTGCCAGCAGCCCTACTGTAACAGCCCTCTATGGCTACACCTTC. It is translated as CASSPTVTALYGYTF.

This chain links TRBV7-2 with TRBJ2-2; D possibly corresponds to TRBD1 (6 bases). Germline V gene lookup returns CDR1 SGHTA and CDR2 FQGNSA. The CDR3 extends over 13 amino acids. V gave up 7 bases and J gave up 4 bases, with 10 bases separating them. CDR3 protein: CASKDRRTGELFF. The CDR3 DNA is TGTGCCAGCAAAGACAGGCGCACCGGGGAGCTGTTTTTT.

The chain combines TRBV2 with TRBJ1-1; TRBD1 matches at 9 bases. The junction had 11 bases not matched to a gene; V was cut back by 8 bases and J by 1 base. CDR3 size: 16 residues. Germline lookup yields CDR1 SNHLY and CDR2 FYNNEI. The chain's CDR3 is CASVLGGQGPNTEAFF. The CDR3 DNA is TGTGCCAGCGTCCTCGGGGGACAGGGTCCGAACACTGAAGCTTTCTTT. The variable domain in full, with the rest retrieved from reference TRBV2 and TRBJ1-1, is EPEVTQTPSHQVTQMGQEVILRCVPISNHLYFYWYRQILGQKVEFLVSFYNNEISEKSEIFDDQFSVERPDGSNFTLKIRSTKLEDSAMYFCASVLGGQGPNTEAFFGQGTRLTVV.

The J gene is TRBJ2-5, the V gene TRBV7-2, with 8 bases identical to TRBD1. The CDR3 spans 14 residues. The V gene's germline CDR1 is SGHTA and CDR2 FQGNSA. Unmatched junction bases numbered 6, after V lost 5 bases and J lost 4 bases. The CDR3 coding sequence is TGTGCCAGCAGCCCGACAGGGGTTCGAGAGACCCAGTACTTC. Translated, it gives CASSPTGVRETQYF. Combining the CDR3 with reference TRBV7-2 and TRBJ2-5 gives the whole variable domain GAGVSQSPSNKVTEKGKDVELRCDPISGHTALYWYRQSLGQGLEFLIYFQGNSAPDKSGLPSDRFSAERTGGSVSTLTIQRTQQEDSAVYLCASSPTGVRETQYFGPGTRLLVL.